Presented here are 17 T cell receptor beta chains from one specimen sequenced in a study of cytomegalovirus exposure and HLA in healthy donors. It was with 60 Vbeta and 13 Jbeta primers that the PCR ran. Measured with immunoSEQ multiplex PCR; TCRdb has only the in-frame clones, and not every one. The sample totals about 72,000 clones; its top ten clones hold 2.7%. Sequencing was done on a sample of PBMCs. These receptors all stem from a man aged 40-55 years in good health and CMV-seronegative.

The chain links TRBV6-1 to TRBJ2-4, with D tentatively TRBD2 (7 bases). CDR1 MNHNS and CDR2 SASEGT come from the germline V gene. The CDR3 has 15 residues. Trimming took off 4 bases at V and 7 bases at J, with 17 bases between the two ends. The CDR3 DNA is TGTGCCAGCAGTGCCCTTGAGGGGGAGGGCAACATTCAGTACTTC. This codes for CASSALEGEGNIQYF.

The V gene is TRBV2, the J gene TRBJ2-1; 7 bases are shared with TRBD1. CDR1 and CDR2 (germline): SNHLY, FYNNEI. The J segment lost 14 bases and the V segment lost 6 bases, leaving 7 bases of the junction unmatched. The CDR3 sequence is 11 residues long. CDR3 nucleotide sequence: TGTGCCAGCAGAAGACAGGGTAACGAGTTCTTC. Translating gives CASRRQGNEFF.

The chain employs TRBV5-4 and TRBJ2-2; 7 bases are a match to TRBD1. This CDR3 region has 15 residues. Germline CDR1 reads SGHNT; CDR2 reads YYREEE (reference sequence). The junction had 6 bases not matched to a gene; V was cut back by 2 bases and J by 5 bases. This CDR3 reads CASSLRQGGTGELFF. The CDR3 DNA reads as TGTGCCAGCAGCTTACGACAGGGTGGGACCGGGGAGCTGTTTTTT.

CDR3 loop: CASSANQETQYF. The CDR3 DNA follows: TGTGCCAGCAGCGCAAACCAAGAGACCCAGTACTTC. The V and J genes are TRBV9 and TRBJ2-5; D call uncertain. The CDR3 consists of 12 residues. The germline V and J ends were trimmed by 3 bases and 0 bases, with 3 bases remaining between them. Germline V gene sequence: CDR1 SGDLS, CDR2 YYNGEE.

Regarding this clone: This sample includes further DNA sequences coding for the same CDR3. This chain links TRBV7-9 with TRBJ2-7, with 9 nucleotides matching TRBD1. J gave up 4 bases and V 5 bases, and 9 bases lay outside the gene matches. CDR1 is SEHNR and CDR2 is FQNEAQ in the germline V gene (reference sequence). The CDR3 has 15 residues. The CDR3 is CASSTPGTGRYEQYF. Here the CDR3 DNA reads TGTGCCAGCAGCACCCCCGGGACAGGGCGATACGAGCAGTACTTC. Using reference TRBV7-9 and TRBJ2-7 for the parts outside the CDR3, the full variable domain is DTGVSQNPRHKITKRGQNVTFRCDPISEHNRLYWYRQTLGQGPEFLTYFQNEAQLEKSRLLSDRFSAERPKGSFSTLEIQRTEQGDSAMYLCASSTPGTGRYEQYFGPGTRLTVT.

The V call is TRBV5-1, the J call TRBJ1-5; no firm D call. From germline, CDR1 is SGHRS and CDR2 YFSETQ. The CDR3 length is 16 residues. Trimming shortened V by 0 bases and J by 0 bases, and 10 bases separated the two germline ends. CDR3 nucleotide sequence: TGCGCCAGCAGCTTGGCCGAGTCTCATAGCAATCAGCCCCAGCATTTT. It yields the protein CASSLAESHSNQPQHF.

This chain links TRBV25-1 with TRBJ2-5, with 12 nucleotides matching TRBD2. CDR3 length: 17 amino acids. V lost 3 bases and J lost 2; bases outside the gene matches: 7. Germline lookup yields CDR1 MGHDK and CDR2 SYGVNS. This CDR3 reads CASSDPGLAGYQETQYF. The CDR3 nucleotides read TGTGCCAGCAGTGATCCCGGACTAGCGGGGTATCAAGAGACCCAGTACTTC.

The rearrangement joins TRBV7-8 to TRBJ2-7; D unclear. The V gene lost 0 bases and the J gene lost 0 bases, with 6 bases spanning the gap. Germline V lookup: CDR1 SGHVS, CDR2 FQNEAQ. This CDR3 has 14 amino acids. CDR3 coding DNA: TGTGCCAGCAGCTTAGCGGCCAGCTCCTACGAGCAGTACTTC. It codes for CASSLAASSYEQYF. The full variable domain, rest sourced from reference TRBV7-8 and TRBJ2-7, is GAGVSQSPRYKVAKRGQDVALRCDPISGHVSLFWYQQALGQGPEFLTYFQNEAQLDKSGLPSDRFFAERPEGSVSTLKIQRTQQEDSAVYLCASSLAASSYEQYFGPGTRLTVT.

This chain connects TRBV11-2 to TRBJ1-4, with TRBD1 matching 8 bases. Germline CDR1 is SGHAT and CDR2 is FQNNGV. CDR3 length equals 18 residues. Unmatched junction bases numbered 12, after V lost 1 base and J lost 5 bases. The CDR3 DNA follows: TGTGCCAGCAGCTTAGGAGGCAGGGGGCGCCGGACAAATGAAAAACTGTTTTTT. Amino acids: CASSLGGRGRRTNEKLFF.

V gene TRBV6-6 combines with J gene TRBJ1-2, with D possibly TRBD1 on 6 matching bases. From germline, CDR1 is MNHNY and CDR2 SVGAGI (reference sequence). The CDR3 length is 13 residues. Trimming took 8 bases from V and 4 from J, leaving 14 bases between them. This CDR3 is CASAQQGSYGYTF. Here the CDR3 DNA reads TGTGCCAGCGCCCAACAGGGTAGCTATGGCTACACCTTC.

V and J are TRBV28 and TRBJ1-1, with D perhaps matching TRBD1 (6 bases). V lost 4 bases and J lost 2, with 14 bases in between. The CDR3 covers 15 residues. Looked up from germline, CDR1 is MDHEN and CDR2 is SYDVKM. CDR3 DNA: TGTGCCAGCAGTTCACTACAGGGTGTAAACACTGAAGCTTTCTTT. Amino acid sequence: CASSSLQGVNTEAFF.

The V and J genes are TRBV27 and TRBJ1-5; 11 nucleotides align to TRBD1. Per germline, CDR1 MNHEY and CDR2 SMNVEV (reference sequence). The trim removed 3 bases at V and 7 bases at J, leaving 11 bases unmatched. CDR3 length: 17 residues. CDR3: CASSFGLDRGREQPQHF. The CDR3 DNA reads TGTGCCAGCAGTTTTGGGTTGGACAGGGGGCGCGAACAGCCCCAGCATTTT.

In DNA form, the CDR3 reads TGTGCCAGCAGCTTGAGACAGGGGGAGGACACTGAAGCTTTCTTT. Its protein is CASSLRQGEDTEAFF. V and J are TRBV7-9 and TRBJ1-1; 9 nucleotides line up with TRBD1. Germline CDR1 and CDR2: SEHNR and FQNEAQ (reference sequence). The V and J ends lost 3 bases and 3 bases, in that order; junction bases with no gene match: 5. The CDR3 consists of 15 residues. Complete variable domain (other parts from reference TRBV7-9 and TRBJ1-1): DTGVSQNPRHKITKRGQNVTFRCDPISEHNRLYWYRQTLGQGPEFLTYFQNEAQLEKSRLLSDRFSAERPKGSFSTLEIQRTEQGDSAMYLCASSLRQGEDTEAFFGQGTRLTVV.

The genes are TRBV5-6 and TRBJ2-3; TRBD2 agrees at 9 bases. CDR1 SGHDT and CDR2 YYEEEE come from the germline V gene. CDR3 size: 15 residues. V lost 0 bases to trimming and J lost 4 bases; unmatched junction nucleotides: 3. CDR3 nucleotide sequence: TGTGCCAGCAGCTTGGTTAGCGGGGGTGCAGATACGCAGTATTTT. Translated, it gives CASSLVSGGADTQYF.

CDR3 coding DNA: TGTGCCAGCAGCTCCTCCCCCGAGTATGGCTACACCTTC. Its translation: CASSSSPEYGYTF. This sequence joins TRBV7-8 and TRBJ1-2, with D hard to call. The CDR3 is 13 residues long. Germline V CDR1 and CDR2: SGHVS, FQNEAQ. V gave up 4 bases and J gave up 5 bases, with 11 bases separating them.

The J gene is TRBJ1-5, the V gene TRBV7-8; a weak D match, TRBD1 (5 bases). V was shortened by 1 base and J by 7 bases, with 14 bases between the two germline ends. CDR1 and CDR2 (germline): SGHVS, FQNEAQ. This CDR3 is built from 15 residues. The CDR3 sequence is CASSLGRGSGQPQHF. DNA for the CDR3: TGTGCCAGCAGCTTAGGGAGGGGCTCTGGGCAGCCCCAGCATTTT.

The genes are TRBV6-5 and TRBJ2-7; tentative D call: TRBD2 (5 bases). Germline CDR1 and CDR2: MNHEY and SVGAGI. With 0 bases removed from V and 7 bases from J, the gap between germline ends came to 13 bases. The CDR3 is made up of 14 amino acids. Here the CDR3 DNA reads TGTGCCAGCAGTTACTCGACGGTACGGGGAGAGCAGTACTTC. Its translation is CASSYSTVRGEQYF.